This is a list of T cell receptor beta chains from one sample in a study of identical twins. TCRdb itself ran the 5' RACE reads through MiXCR, one entry per CDR3 protein. The table has 450,000 to 650,000 distinct CDR3 sequences, 13% to 15% seen once; the top ten hold 0.44%. The sample was also reused in another study, on yellow fever vaccine responses in identical twins.

The source material was CD4+ T cells sorted from blood. The receptor source for this set is a woman in her late teens or twenties in good health. CDR3s include the opening cysteine and the closing phenylalanine or tryptophan. Expanded clones are given a class, and other clones once, few, many or no size at all.

size: few; J: TRBJ2-1; V: TRBV5-1; CDR3: CASSVSTGTSSYNEQFF
size: few; J: TRBJ2-5; V: TRBV29-1; CDR3: CSVGWTGASQETQYF
size: many; J: TRBJ2-1; V: TRBV7-9; CDR3: CASSSQGSEQFF
size: -; J: TRBJ2-1; V: TRBV7-2; CDR3: CASRRALAGQYNEQFF
size: -; J: TRBJ2-1; V: TRBV5-1; CDR3: CASSLVEGSRGSSYNEQFF
size: -; J: TRBJ2-7; V: TRBV3-1; CDR3: CASSQAEAYEQYF
size: few; J: TRBJ2-1; V: TRBV12-5; CDR3: CASGLGLADNEQFF
size: many; J: TRBJ1-5; V: TRBV12-3/TRBV12-4; CDR3: CASSLGGDGNQPQHF
size: -; J: TRBJ1-5; V: TRBV4-1; CDR3: CASSQVVIITSDQPQHF
size: -; J: TRBJ2-5; V: TRBV29-1; CDR3: CSVDPRGETQYF
size: -; J: TRBJ1-2; V: TRBV28; CDR3: CASSFRQLGRVNYGYTF
size: -; J: TRBJ1-1; V: TRBV20-1; CDR3: CSASRQLNTEAFF
size: many; J: TRBJ1-6; V: TRBV25-1; CDR3: CASRWGIDSPLHF
size: -; J: TRBJ2-7; V: TRBV7-7; CDR3: CASSLGTLGGEQYF
size: few; J: TRBJ2-5; V: TRBV5-6; CDR3: CASSLPWTGGQETQYF
size: -; J: TRBJ2-5; V: TRBV12-3/TRBV12-4; CDR3: CASSPHGAGVRWTQYF
size: -; J: TRBJ2-3; V: TRBV6-5; CDR3: CASSYRSGVGTDTQYF
size: few; J: TRBJ1-1; V: TRBV7-3; CDR3: CASQMEGNTEAFF
size: few; J: TRBJ2-1; V: TRBV12-2; CDR3: CASRPQGLAGGGSYNEQFF
size: -; J: TRBJ2-2; V: TRBV10-3; CDR3: CAISPGTGNTGELFF
size: -; J: TRBJ2-2; V: TRBV13; CDR3: CASSLGVKGTGELFF
size: -; J: TRBJ2-3; V: TRBV20-1; CDR3: CSARVGPGTDTQYF
size: -; J: TRBJ2-3; V: TRBV3-1; CDR3: CASSRRTGMTDTQYF
size: many; J: TRBJ1-2; V: TRBV5-6; CDR3: CASSSPAGLGGYTF
size: few; J: TRBJ2-1; V: TRBV4-1; CDR3: CASSQDRDRLEGHEQFF
size: -; J: TRBJ2-7; V: TRBV10-3; CDR3: CAISESILTYEQYF
size: few; J: TRBJ2-3; V: TRBV10-1; CDR3: CASSYSGSERDTQYF
size: few; J: TRBJ2-7; V: TRBV5-1; CDR3: CASSLGPGAPYEQYF
size: -; J: TRBJ2-1; V: TRBV6-1; CDR3: CASSSGLSSNEQFF
size: -; J: TRBJ2-1; V: TRBV12-3/TRBV12-4; CDR3: CASSLQASGGPPYNEQFF
size: -; J: TRBJ1-5; V: TRBV4-1; CDR3: CASSQGQGERNQPQHF
size: few; J: TRBJ1-4; V: TRBV6-6; CDR3: CASSYPNEKLFF
size: -; J: TRBJ2-2; V: TRBV7-9; CDR3: CASSLGYSVAITGELFF
size: -; J: TRBJ1-1; V: TRBV21-1; CDR3: CASGEQDLTEAFF
size: few; J: TRBJ2-3; V: TRBV2; CDR3: CASLRTESTDTQYF
size: -; J: TRBJ2-7; V: TRBV7-3; CDR3: CASSSNGQGDEQYF
size: few; J: TRBJ1-6; V: TRBV28; CDR3: CAIATLNNSPLHF
size: -; J: TRBJ2-1; V: TRBV6-5; CDR3: CASSSLQEQFF
size: -; J: TRBJ2-2; V: TRBV5-5; CDR3: CASTAMENTGELFF
size: -; J: TRBJ1-5; V: TRBV27; CDR3: CASSLSAGYSNQPQHF
size: -; J: TRBJ1-1; V: TRBV18; CDR3: CASSPSSTEAFF
size: many; J: TRBJ2-1; V: TRBV6-1; CDR3: CASRPGPGTSKRSEQFF
size: -; J: TRBJ2-2; V: TRBV7-3; CDR3: CASSPDSTGELFF
size: many; J: TRBJ2-1; V: TRBV20-1; CDR3: CSAKGGAFNEQFF
size: few; J: TRBJ2-1; V: TRBV4-2; CDR3: CASSQVIRTYNEQFF
size: few; J: TRBJ2-7; V: TRBV5-1; CDR3: CASSYTLAGAYEQYF
size: few; J: TRBJ1-3; V: TRBV5-1; CDR3: CASSLDGRMSGNTIYF
size: few; J: TRBJ2-3; V: TRBV5-1; CDR3: CASSPGQPTTTDTQYF
size: -; J: TRBJ2-5; V: TRBV10-3; CDR3: CAISDQLAEGRETQYF
size: -; J: TRBJ2-5; V: TRBV20-1; CDR3: CSVPKAANQETQYF
size: -; J: TRBJ1-1; V: TRBV2; CDR3: CASRGTGPNTEAFF